The entry below describes one T cell receptor (beta chain). Its specificity is not known. Clones were read by immunoSEQ multiplex PCR, and TCRdb kept only the in-frame ones, dropping some. The sample has some 640,000 clones; more than 70% are singletons. This sample is part of a study of Ad26.COV2.S vaccination and SARS-CoV-2 variants. Study as a whole: A participant enrolled in the COV1001 Ad26.COV2.S trial arm provided the sample. Study results and caveats: It is possible that the TCR breadth and depth analyses underestimated the total T cell responses.

Described treatment: approximately 18 received Ad26.COV2.S at low or high dose, single or two shots; about 5 received placebo; per-sample allocation not given. Sampling happened 63 days after the first vaccine or placebo injection. The CDR3 loop spans 17 amino acids. The V segment lost 5 bases and the J segment 1 base; nucleotides outside the gene matches: 13. Germline-derived CDR1 and CDR2 are SGHRS and YFSETQ. The specimen comprised peripheral blood, sampled in a trial of Ad26.COV2.S vaccine versus placebo. The receptor was derived from a person between 18 and 65 years old who received the Ad26.COV2.S COVID-19 vaccine or a placebo. V and J are TRBV5-1 and TRBJ2-7; TRBD1 agrees at 9 bases. CDR3 sequence: CASRQGQGTSGSYEQYF. In DNA form, the CDR3 reads TGCGCCAGCAGGCAGGGACAGGGTACAAGTGGATCCTACGAGCAGTACTTC. Using reference TRBV5-1 and TRBJ2-7 for the parts outside the CDR3, the full variable domain is KAGVTQTPRYLIKTRGQQVTLSCSPISGHRSVSWYQQTPGQGLQFLFEYFSETQRNKGNFPGRFSGRQFSNSRSEMNVSTLELGDSALYLCASRQGQGTSGSYEQYFGPGTRLTVT.